Here is one T cell receptor (beta chain) with its context. It has no known antigen specificity. Base quality data are lacking; no much larger clone is found one base away. The entry originates in a study of cytomegalovirus exposure and HLA in healthy donors (TCRdb year 2017). Regarding the study in general: According to an earlier analysis of a few hundred of the donors, 200 million or so T cells yielded 117 million unique TCR beta sequences and approximately 300 Gb of sequence data. The later analysis used no new phenotypic data to find candidate immune exposures, relying instead on TCR beta sequences and their occurrence across donors. The study used immunosequencing to profile the T cell repertoires of hundreds of subjects and linked those repertoires to cytomegalovirus serostatus. Every repertoire in the discovery cohort had been generated on one and the same sequencing platform. An earlier analysis of roughly 580 of the donors used high-throughput TCR beta sequencing to judge whether each TCR beta V gene segment behaved as functional or pseudogenic. Besides the first cohort of 666 subjects, a separate validation cohort made up of 120 different subjects was used. Class I and class II HLA loci were covered by the typing at four-digit resolution. The study was designed to test whether signatures of past pathogen exposure could be identified by cataloging public T cell receptors. Donor age, sex, ethnicity and CMV serostatus were compiled together with the repertoire data. Of the roughly 400 genotyped donors, roughly 80% fell in the genetic ancestry cluster associated with self-reported Caucasian donors. Typing coverage varied by locus: about 629-630 donors for A, B, C, DRB1 and DQB1; more than 500 for DQA1; around 610 for DPA1; approximately 490 for DPB1. Genome-wide SNP genotypes for about 55% of the 666 donors were used in a later genetic analysis, which treated that subset as a discovery cohort. A later analysis re-examined previously published TCR beta repertoires from 600 to 700 donors and added high-resolution HLA genotyping to investigate patterns of TCR occurrence. Because of strong linkage in the cohort, roughly 5 DR-DQ haplotypes were treated as single units for association and clustering. Approximately 300 gigabases of sequencing data and 78 million or so unique TCR sequences were included in an early release covering roughly 700 HLA-typed donors. The study combined high-throughput TCR immunosequencing, statistical association of individual TCRs with disease status, and machine learning to predict cytomegalovirus infection status. Among around 400 genotyped donors of the cohort, an average of approximately 240,000 unique TCR beta nucleotide sequences were sequenced per donor, around 20% of them non-productive.

Points the paper makes about the study in general: For the cohort, immune exposure information was limited to CMV serostatus. According to a later analysis, most CMV-associated TCR beta chains appeared to be HLA-restricted, and the HLA associations seemed to be driven largely by CMV exposure. Because HLA typing was unavailable for some donors at each locus, only the typed subset was used in association tests. In vitro tests confirmed that three of the cytomegalovirus-associated TCR beta chains recognize cytomegalovirus antigens. In a later analysis, TCR association rates were found to vary across HLA loci, with the most associated TCRs seen for DRB1 alleles and the fewest for HLA-C alleles. Correlated functional status among segregating V segments might reflect linkage disequilibrium, but an unknown experimental factor could not be ruled out. Because counts were too low, some 17 rarely observed V segments, including chromosome 9 orphons, were excluded from the earlier analysis of 587 of the donors. This cohort had only TCR beta chains sequenced, and the lack of alpha or paired-chain data limited which features could be detected. In a later analysis, several top co-occurrence clusters were reported to appear linked to parvovirus B19, influenza, CMV and Epstein-Barr virus. According to a later genetic analysis, donors in an Asian-associated ancestry cluster had fewer N-insertions in productive TCRs than the roughly 660-donor mean. The authors suggested that the approach could potentially be extended to other disease states and immunological phenotypes. Because the 87-base-pair reads could not distinguish some IMGT-functional V segments, including TRBV6-2 and TRBV6-3, those segments were excluded. Presence/absence analyses assumed roughly uniform sequencing depth across donors, an assumption that may not hold. Specific HLA alleles were associated with around 18,000 TCR beta sequences at a false discovery rate of 0.05 in a later analysis. The sequencing pipeline was judged likely to have produced a cluster of highly shared sequence variants as a technical artifact. While some public TCRs were present in many individuals, most TCR sequences turned up only very rarely across donors. Assigning TCR associations to individual alleles was difficult when HLA alleles, especially DR and DQ, strongly co-occurred. A further reported finding was that TCR beta sequences accurately predicted the HLA-A and HLA-B alleles for most subjects in the first cohort. A later analysis found that HLA-associated TCR beta chains were more clonally expanded and had lower generation probabilities than equally common non-associated chains. In a later genetic analysis, a missense DCLRE1C variant was associated with V-gene and J-gene trimming of TCR beta chains, and the association was replicated in an independent cohort. In both the original and validation cohorts, the classifier was reported to diagnose cytomegalovirus status with high specificity and sensitivity. In an earlier analysis of a few hundred of the donors, most TCR beta V segments were observed in productive rearrangements about 90% or about 30% of the time, broadly matching IMGT annotations. The study listed 164 TCR beta chains as associated with cytomegalovirus.

Its CDR3 holds 15 amino acids, cysteine through phenylalanine. The sequence is cut down to CDR3 DNA, 45 bases in frame from base 1. The germline V gene encodes CDR1 KGHSH and CDR2 LQKENI. V ends up 0 bases short and J 4 bases short, with an unmatched junction base count of 1. The cohort was made up of about 610 healthy bone marrow donors. At the time of sampling, every cohort member was nominally healthy, though immune exposures that went unrecorded were likely present. The donor was CMV seropositive and belonged to the group of some 290 seropositive cohort members. A peripheral blood sample was collected from each donor, and TCR beta sequencing was performed on peripheral blood mononuclear cells. Genomic DNA extraction from the blood cell samples was performed with the Qiagen DNeasy Blood Extraction Kit. The method behind the library was the immunoSEQ multiplex PCR assay. A mixture of 60 forward primers for TCR Vbeta segments and 13 reverse primers for TCR Jbeta segments was used in the multiplex PCR. A multiplex PCR assay on genomic DNA amplified the CDR3 region of rearranged TCR beta genes. On the Illumina HiSeq System, the amplified TCR beta libraries were sequenced as 87-base-pair reads. In the original analysis: In a later analysis, some 80 million unique TCR beta chains were counted across the 666 repertoires, and roughly 9.9 million of these chains were shared by at least two donors. Raw reads were error-corrected and collapsed into unique sequences with a nearest-neighbor algorithm that merged closely related sequences to remove PCR and sequencing errors. Alignment of CDR3 sequences to IMGT reference sequences was used to assign V, D and J gene segments. Each retained sequence needed at least a six-nucleotide match to both a V gene segment and a J gene segment. Rearrangements were classified as productive when the CDR3 lacked stop codons and remained in frame with V and J, and all other rearrangements were classified as non-productive. Following IMGT convention, CDR3 was defined as the stretch from the second conserved V-encoded cysteine up to the conserved J-encoded phenylalanine. In an earlier analysis of around 540 of the donors, sequences lacking an unambiguous match to a single V gene segment were excluded. An earlier analysis of 587 of the donors classified V segments as functional when productive rearrangements were above 56.7% and as segregating when the standard deviation between donors was above 5%. To diagnose cytomegalovirus status from the catalog of TCR beta chain sequences, a statistical classification framework was built. In a later analysis, TCR nucleotide sequences were compared against IMGT/GENE-DB human TR gene sequences so that V and J genes could be assigned. Using the TCRdist pipeline, a later analysis assigned CDR3 sequences along with most-parsimonious VDJ recombination scenarios. A later analysis defined each TCR beta chain by its CDR3 amino acid sequence plus V-gene family, and excluded reads lacking a unique V-gene family. As a way to deal with suspected cross-contamination and a sequencing artifact, a later analysis dropped 640 or so nucleotide sequences that were highly shared and had low generation probability. In a later analysis, a clonal expansion index was calculated for each public chain from normalized within-repertoire ranks of inferred template counts. In a later analysis, generation probabilities were computed with a VDJ recombination model fitted to out-of-frame rearrangements, and the resulting probabilities were checked against IGoR. In a later analysis, TCR-TCR, TCR-HLA and TCR-CMV co-occurrence was scored with hypergeometric tests, and a repertoire-size bias correction was applied to TCR pairs. A later analysis estimated false discovery rates by permuting HLA or CMV assignments 20 times. In a later analysis, co-occurring TCRs were grouped using DBSCAN, and TCRdist sequence similarity was added for clustering within HLA-allele-positive subsets. Repertoires with fewer than 30,000 or more than 120,000 public chains were left out of co-occurrence clustering, as were five repertoires with anomalous nucleotide sharing. This immuneACCESS table, as held by TCRdb, lists in-frame sequences with V and J called but not all clones. Of the missing ones, under half trace to an unresolved V gene in checked studies; the others have no known cause. V and J calls and clone size are copied from that table; D and trimming were computed from the DNA. The sample table lists approximately 120,000 clones, 77% of them with a count of one. The ten largest clones represent roughly 11% of the sample.

The sample consisted of PBMCs. The rearrangement joined TRBV18 to TRBJ2-7; a stretch of 12 junction bases matches TRBD1. The sequence came from a man aged 35 to 55 in good health and CMV-seropositive. The CDR3 region has the sequence CASSPPGQGAYEQYF. The bases are TGTGCCAGCTCACCACCGGGACAGGGGGCTTACGAGCAGTACTTC.